The T cell receptor beta chain under discussion was sequenced for a study of cytomegalovirus exposure and HLA in healthy donors. In the PCR, 60 Vbeta and 13 Jbeta primers were used. Assay: immunoSEQ multiplex PCR; the TCRdb copy retains only in-frame clones and omits some. The sample lists 63,000 or so clones, approximately 74% occurring once. This CDR3 spans 14 amino acids. CDR1 is MDHEN and CDR2 is SYDVKM in the germline V gene. The J segment lost 3 bases and the V segment lost 6 bases, leaving 7 bases of the junction unmatched. The rearrangement uses TRBV28 and TRBJ1-1, with TRBD1 matching over 7 bases. Sequenced input: PBMCs. The TCR sequence derives from a woman in her twenties or thirties in good health and CMV-seropositive. CDR3 amino acids: CASRPTGWDTEAFF. CDR3 sequence (DNA): TGTGCCAGCAGGCCGACAGGGTGGGACACTGAAGCTTTCTTT.